Shown below are 3 T cell receptor beta chains from a single sample sequenced in a study of technical replicates of blood from several donors. Assay: immunoSEQ multiplex PCR; the TCRdb copy retains only in-frame clones and omits some. The sample includes about 59,000 clones, about 94% seen only once; the top ten take around 4.2%. The sequenced sample was PBMCs. The source is a human donor in good health. Some clones in this sample may be carry-over from other donors' samples.

The chain combines TRBV7-2 with TRBJ1-5, with D tentatively TRBD1 (5 bases). The CDR3 spans 15 residues. Looked up from germline, CDR1 is SGHTA and CDR2 is FQGNSA. The ends were cut back, 1 base at V and 3 bases at J, with 10 bases in the middle. CDR3 loop: CASSLVGDSNQPQHF. CDR3 in DNA: TGTGCCAGCAGCTTAGTCGGGGACTCCAATCAGCCCCAGCATTTT.

This chain uses TRBV29-1 with TRBJ1-1; D not certain. V dropped 2 bases and J dropped 1 base, with 11 bases sitting between them. The CDR3 has 14 residues. Germline assignment: CDR1 SQVTM and CDR2 ANQGSEA. The CDR3 region has the DNA TGCAGCGTTGAATTTCAGGCAAAGAACACTGAAGCTTTCTTT. Encoded protein: CSVEFQAKNTEAFF.

The J gene is TRBJ2-1, the V gene TRBV4-1; D not certain. V lost 0 bases and J lost 4, with 7 bases in between. This CDR3 has 14 amino acids. In germline, CDR1 is MGHRA, CDR2 YSYEKL. The CDR3 here is CASSQEIRYNEQFF. The CDR3 nucleotides read TGCGCCAGCAGCCAAGAGATCCGGTACAATGAGCAGTTCTTC.